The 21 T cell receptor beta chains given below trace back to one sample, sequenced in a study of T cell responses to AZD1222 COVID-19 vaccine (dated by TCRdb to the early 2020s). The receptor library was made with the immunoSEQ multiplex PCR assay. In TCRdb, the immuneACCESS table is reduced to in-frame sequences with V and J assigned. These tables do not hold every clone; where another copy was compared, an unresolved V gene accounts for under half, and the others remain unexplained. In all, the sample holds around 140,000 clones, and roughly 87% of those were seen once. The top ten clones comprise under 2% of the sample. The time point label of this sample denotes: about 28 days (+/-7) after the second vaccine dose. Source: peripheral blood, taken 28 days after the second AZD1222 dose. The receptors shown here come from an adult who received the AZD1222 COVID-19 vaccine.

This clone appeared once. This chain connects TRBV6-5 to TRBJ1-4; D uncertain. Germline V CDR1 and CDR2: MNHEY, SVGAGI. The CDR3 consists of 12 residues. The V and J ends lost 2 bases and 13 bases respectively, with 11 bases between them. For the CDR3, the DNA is TGTGCCAGCAGTTACCCCAATGAGGGACTGTTTTTT. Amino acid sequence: CASSYPNEGLFF.

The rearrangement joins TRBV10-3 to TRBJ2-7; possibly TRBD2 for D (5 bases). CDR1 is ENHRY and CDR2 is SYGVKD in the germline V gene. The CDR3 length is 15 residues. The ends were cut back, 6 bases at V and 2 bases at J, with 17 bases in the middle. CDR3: CAISIEGGPPYEQYF. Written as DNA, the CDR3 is TGTGCCATCAGCATAGAGGGCGGACCTCCCTACGAGCAGTACTTC.

CDR3 sequence (DNA): TGTGCCAGCAGCTCCCGAGCGGGAGGGCCGGGGTCCACAGATACGCAGTATTTT. Translated: CASSSRAGGPGSTDTQYF. This chain links TRBV7-9 with TRBJ2-3, with 10 bases that match TRBD2. The CDR3 is 18 residues long. Losses at the gene ends were 4 bases for V and 2 bases for J; bases not matched to a gene: 12. Germline V gene data show CDR1 as SEHNR and CDR2 as FQNEAQ (reference sequence). Full variable domain (outside the CDR3, taken from reference TRBV7-9 and TRBJ2-3): DTGVSQNPRHKITKRGQNVTFRCDPISEHNRLYWYRQTLGQGPEFLTYFQNEAQLEKSRLLSDRFSAERPKGSFSTLEIQRTEQGDSAMYLCASSSRAGGPGSTDTQYFGPGTRLTVL.

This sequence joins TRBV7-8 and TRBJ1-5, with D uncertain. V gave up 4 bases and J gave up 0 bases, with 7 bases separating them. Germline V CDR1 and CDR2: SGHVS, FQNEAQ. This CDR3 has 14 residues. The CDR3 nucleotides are TGTGCCAGCAGCTCACAGTATAGCAATCAGCCCCAGCATTTT. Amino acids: CASSSQYSNQPQHF.

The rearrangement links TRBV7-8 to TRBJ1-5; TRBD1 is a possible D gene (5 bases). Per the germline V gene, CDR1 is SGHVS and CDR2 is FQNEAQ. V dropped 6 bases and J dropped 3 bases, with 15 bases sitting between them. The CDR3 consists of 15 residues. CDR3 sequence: CASRRDQDINQPQHF. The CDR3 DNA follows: TGTGCCAGCAGGAGGGATCAGGACATCAATCAGCCCCAGCATTTT. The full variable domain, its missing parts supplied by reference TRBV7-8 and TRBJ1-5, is GAGVSQSPRYKVAKRGQDVALRCDPISGHVSLFWYQQALGQGPEFLTYFQNEAQLDKSGLPSDRFFAERPEGSVSTLKIQRTQQEDSAVYLCASRRDQDINQPQHFGDGTRLSIL.

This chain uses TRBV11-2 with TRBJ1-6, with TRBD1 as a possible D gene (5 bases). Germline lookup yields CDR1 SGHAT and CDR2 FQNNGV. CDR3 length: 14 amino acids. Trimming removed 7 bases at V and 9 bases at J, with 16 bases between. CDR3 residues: CASTQGTSGSPLHF. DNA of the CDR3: TGTGCCAGCACCCAAGGGACTAGCGGTTCACCCCTCCACTTT.

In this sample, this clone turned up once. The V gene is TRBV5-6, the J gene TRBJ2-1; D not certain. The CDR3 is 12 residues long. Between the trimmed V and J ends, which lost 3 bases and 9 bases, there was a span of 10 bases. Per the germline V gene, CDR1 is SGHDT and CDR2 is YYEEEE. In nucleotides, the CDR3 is TGTGCCAGCAGCTCGACCGGTGGTGAGCAGTTCTTC. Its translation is CASSSTGGEQFF.

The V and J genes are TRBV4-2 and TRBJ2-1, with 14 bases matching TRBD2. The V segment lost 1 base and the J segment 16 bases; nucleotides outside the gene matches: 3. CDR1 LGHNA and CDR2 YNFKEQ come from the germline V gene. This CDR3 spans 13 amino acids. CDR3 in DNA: TGTGCCAGCAGCCAAGCCGGGACTAGCGGGAGTTTCTTC. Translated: CASSQAGTSGSFF.

In DNA, the CDR3 is TGTGCCATCAGTGAGTCGGTCGAGCAGTACTTC. Its protein product is CAISESVEQYF. This chain uses TRBV10-3 with TRBJ2-7; D is undetermined. CDR1 and CDR2 from the germline V gene are ENHRY and SYGVKD. CDR3 size: 11 residues. V was cut by 0 bases and J by 6 bases, with 3 bases left in between.

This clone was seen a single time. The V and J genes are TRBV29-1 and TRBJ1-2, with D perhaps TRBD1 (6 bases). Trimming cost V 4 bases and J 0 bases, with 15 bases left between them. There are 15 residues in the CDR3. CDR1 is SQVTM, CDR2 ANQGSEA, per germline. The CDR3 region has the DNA TGCAGCGTTGTTCCCAGACAGGTTGCTAACTATGGCTACACCTTC. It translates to CSVVPRQVANYGYTF.

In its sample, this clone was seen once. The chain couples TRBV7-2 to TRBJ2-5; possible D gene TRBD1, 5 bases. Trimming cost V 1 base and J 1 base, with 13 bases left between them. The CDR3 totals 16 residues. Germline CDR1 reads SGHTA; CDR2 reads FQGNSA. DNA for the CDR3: TGTGCCAGCAGCTTAGTGGGGCGGCAGAGCCAAGAGACCCAGTACTTC. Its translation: CASSLVGRQSQETQYF.

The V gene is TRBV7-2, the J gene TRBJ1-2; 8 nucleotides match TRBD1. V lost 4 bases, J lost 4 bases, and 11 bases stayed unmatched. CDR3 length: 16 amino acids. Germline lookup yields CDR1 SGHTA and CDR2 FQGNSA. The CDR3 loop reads CASSSSGTGSLYGYTF. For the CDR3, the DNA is TGTGCCAGCAGCTCCTCCGGGACAGGCTCCCTCTATGGCTACACCTTC.

The CDR3 DNA sequence: TGTGCCAGCAGCTTGTCCAGTAATCAGCCCCAGCATTTT. Protein sequence: CASSLSSNQPQHF. The chain joins TRBV5-8 to TRBJ1-5; D is unclear. CDR3 size: 13 residues. Germline lookup yields CDR1 SGHTS and CDR2 YDEGEE. The V end was cut by 1 base, the J end by 4 bases, with 6 bases between.

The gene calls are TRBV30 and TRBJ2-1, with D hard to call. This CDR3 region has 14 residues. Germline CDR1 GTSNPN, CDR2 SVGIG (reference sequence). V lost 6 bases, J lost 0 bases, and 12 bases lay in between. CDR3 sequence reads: CACPIGSSYNEQFF. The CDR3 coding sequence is TGTGCCTGCCCGATCGGTAGCTCCTACAATGAGCAGTTCTTC.

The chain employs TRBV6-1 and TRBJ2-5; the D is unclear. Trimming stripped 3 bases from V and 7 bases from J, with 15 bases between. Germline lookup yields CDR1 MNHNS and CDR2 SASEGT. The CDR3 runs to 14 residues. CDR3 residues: CASSDSPEKGTQYF. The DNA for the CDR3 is TGTGCCAGCAGTGATAGTCCCGAGAAGGGGACCCAGTACTTC.

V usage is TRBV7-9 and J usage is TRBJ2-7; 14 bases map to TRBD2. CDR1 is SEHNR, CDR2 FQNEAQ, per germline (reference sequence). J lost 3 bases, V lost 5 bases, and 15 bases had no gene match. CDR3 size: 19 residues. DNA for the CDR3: TGTGCCAGCAGCATACCGGGACTAGCGGGAGTGGAGCCTCTCTACGAGCAGTACTTC. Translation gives CASSIPGLAGVEPLYEQYF.

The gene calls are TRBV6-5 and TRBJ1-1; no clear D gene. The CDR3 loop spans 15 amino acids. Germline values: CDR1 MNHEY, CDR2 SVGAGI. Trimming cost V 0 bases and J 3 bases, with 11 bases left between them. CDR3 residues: CASSYSKLSYTEAFF. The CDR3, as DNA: TGTGCCAGCAGTTACTCGAAATTATCGTACACTGAAGCTTTCTTT.

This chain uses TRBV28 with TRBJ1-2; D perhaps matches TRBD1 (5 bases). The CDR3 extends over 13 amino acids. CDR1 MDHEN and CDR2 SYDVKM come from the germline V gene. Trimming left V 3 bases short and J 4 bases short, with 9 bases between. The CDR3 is CASSFTGPYGYTF. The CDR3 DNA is TGTGCCAGCAGTTTTACAGGCCCCTATGGCTACACCTTC.

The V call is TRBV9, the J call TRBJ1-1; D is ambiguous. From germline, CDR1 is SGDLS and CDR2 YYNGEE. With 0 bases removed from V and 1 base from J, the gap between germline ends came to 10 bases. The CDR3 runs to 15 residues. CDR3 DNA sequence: TGTGCCAGCAGCGTAGCGGGCATGGGGAACACTGAAGCTTTCTTT. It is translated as CASSVAGMGNTEAFF.

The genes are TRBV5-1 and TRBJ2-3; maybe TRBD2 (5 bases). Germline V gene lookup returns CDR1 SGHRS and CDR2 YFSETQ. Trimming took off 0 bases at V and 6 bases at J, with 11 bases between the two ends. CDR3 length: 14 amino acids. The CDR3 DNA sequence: TGCGCCAGCAGCTTGGGTAATAGCGAGGATACGCAGTATTTT. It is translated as CASSLGNSEDTQYF. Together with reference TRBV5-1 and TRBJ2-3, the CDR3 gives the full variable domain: KAGVTQTPRYLIKTRGQQVTLSCSPISGHRSVSWYQQTPGQGLQFLFEYFSETQRNKGNFPGRFSGRQFSNSRSEMNVSTLELGDSALYLCASSLGNSEDTQYFGPGTRLTVL.

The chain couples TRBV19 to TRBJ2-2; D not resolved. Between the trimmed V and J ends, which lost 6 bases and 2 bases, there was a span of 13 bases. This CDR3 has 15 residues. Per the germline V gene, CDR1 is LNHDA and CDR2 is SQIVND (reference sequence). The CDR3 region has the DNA TGTGCCAGTAGCATCGTAGATGCAAACACCGGGGAGCTGTTTTTT. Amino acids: CASSIVDANTGELFF.